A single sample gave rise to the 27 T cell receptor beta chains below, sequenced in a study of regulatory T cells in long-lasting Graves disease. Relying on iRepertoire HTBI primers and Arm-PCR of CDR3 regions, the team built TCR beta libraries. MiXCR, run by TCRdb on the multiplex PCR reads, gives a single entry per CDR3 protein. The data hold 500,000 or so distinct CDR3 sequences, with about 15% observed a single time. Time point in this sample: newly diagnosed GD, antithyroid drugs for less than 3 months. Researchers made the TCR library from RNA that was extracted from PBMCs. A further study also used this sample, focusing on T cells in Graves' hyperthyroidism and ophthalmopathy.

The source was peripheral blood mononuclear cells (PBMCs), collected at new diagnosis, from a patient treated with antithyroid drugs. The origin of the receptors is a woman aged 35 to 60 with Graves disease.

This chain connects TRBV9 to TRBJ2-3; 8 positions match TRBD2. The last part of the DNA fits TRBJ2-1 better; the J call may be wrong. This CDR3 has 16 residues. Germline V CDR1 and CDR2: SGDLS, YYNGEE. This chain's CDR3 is CASSVGGGGGLSEQFF. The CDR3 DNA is TGTGCCAGCAGCGTAGGGGGGGGCGGGGGGCTTAGTGAGCAGTTCTTC.

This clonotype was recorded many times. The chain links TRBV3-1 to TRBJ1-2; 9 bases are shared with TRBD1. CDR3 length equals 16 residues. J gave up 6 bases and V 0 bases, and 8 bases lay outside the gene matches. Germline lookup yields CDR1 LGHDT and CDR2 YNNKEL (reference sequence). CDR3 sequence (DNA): TGTGCCAGCAGCCAAGATCTTACAGGGGGCGGTGATGGCTACACCTTC. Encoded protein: CASSQDLTGGGDGYTF.

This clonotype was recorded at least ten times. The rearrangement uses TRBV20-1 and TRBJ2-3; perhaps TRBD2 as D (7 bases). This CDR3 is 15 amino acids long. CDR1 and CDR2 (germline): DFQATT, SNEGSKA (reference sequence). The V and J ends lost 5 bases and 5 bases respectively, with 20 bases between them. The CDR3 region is CSAPFRRGAGDTQYF. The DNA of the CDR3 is TGCAGTGCTCCCTTCCGACGGGGGGCCGGAGATACGCAGTATTTT.

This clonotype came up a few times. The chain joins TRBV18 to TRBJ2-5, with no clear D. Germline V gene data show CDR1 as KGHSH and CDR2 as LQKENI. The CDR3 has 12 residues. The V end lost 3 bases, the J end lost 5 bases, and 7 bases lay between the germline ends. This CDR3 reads CASSPILETQYF. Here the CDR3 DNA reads TGTGCCAGCTCACCCATCCTGGAGACCCAGTACTTC. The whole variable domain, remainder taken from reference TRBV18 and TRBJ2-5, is NAGVMQNPRHLVRRRGQEARLRCSPMKGHSHVYWYRQLPEEGLKFMVYLQKENIIDESGMPKERFSAEFPKEGPSILRIQQVVRGDSAAYFCASSPILETQYFGPGTRLLVL.

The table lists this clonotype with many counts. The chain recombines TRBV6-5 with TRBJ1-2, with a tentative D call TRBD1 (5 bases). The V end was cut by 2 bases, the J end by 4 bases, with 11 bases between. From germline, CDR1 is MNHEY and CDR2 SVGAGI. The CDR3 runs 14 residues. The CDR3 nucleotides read TGTGCCAGCAGTTACCTGGGTCAGGGCTATGGCTACACCTTC. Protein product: CASSYLGQGYGYTF.

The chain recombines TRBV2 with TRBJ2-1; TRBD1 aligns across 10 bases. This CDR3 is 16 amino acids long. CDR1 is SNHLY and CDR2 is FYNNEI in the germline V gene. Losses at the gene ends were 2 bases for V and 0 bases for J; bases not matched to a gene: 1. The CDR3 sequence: CASSERDRGSYNEQFF. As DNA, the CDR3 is TGTGCCAGCAGTGAACGGGACAGGGGCTCCTACAATGAGCAGTTCTTC.

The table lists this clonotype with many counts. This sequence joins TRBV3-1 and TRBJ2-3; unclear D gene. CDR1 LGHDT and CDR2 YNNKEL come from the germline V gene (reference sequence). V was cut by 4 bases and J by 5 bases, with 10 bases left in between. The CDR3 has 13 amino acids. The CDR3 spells CASSRVDGDTQYF. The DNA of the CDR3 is TGTGCCAGCAGCCGTGTCGACGGAGATACGCAGTATTTT.

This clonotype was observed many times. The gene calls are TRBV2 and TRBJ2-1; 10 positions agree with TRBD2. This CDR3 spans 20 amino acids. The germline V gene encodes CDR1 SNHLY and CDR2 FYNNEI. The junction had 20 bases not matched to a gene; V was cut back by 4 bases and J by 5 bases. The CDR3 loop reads CASSAVGWTSGTGINNEQFF. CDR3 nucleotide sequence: TGTGCCAGCAGTGCAGTGGGTTGGACTAGCGGAACCGGGATTAACAATGAGCAGTTCTTC.

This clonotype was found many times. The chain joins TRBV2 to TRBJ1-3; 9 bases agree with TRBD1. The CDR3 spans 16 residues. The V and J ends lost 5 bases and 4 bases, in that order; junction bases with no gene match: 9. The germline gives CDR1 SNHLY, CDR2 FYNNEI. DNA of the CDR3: TGTGCCAGCAGTCAGTGGACAGGGGCATACGGAAACACCATATATTTT. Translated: CASSQWTGAYGNTIYF.

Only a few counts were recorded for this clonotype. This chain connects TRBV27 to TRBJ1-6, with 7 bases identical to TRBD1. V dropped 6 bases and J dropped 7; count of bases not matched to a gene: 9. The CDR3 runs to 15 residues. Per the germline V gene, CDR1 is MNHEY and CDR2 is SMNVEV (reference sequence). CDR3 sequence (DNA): TGTGCCAGCAGCCTGAGACAGGGATGGAATTCACCCCTCCACTTT. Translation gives CASSLRQGWNSPLHF.

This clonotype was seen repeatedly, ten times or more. CDR3 residues: CATSTGGRYGYTF. The CDR3 coding sequence is TGTGCCACCTCGACAGGGGGCCGCTATGGCTACACCTTC. The chain has TRBV6-2 or TRBV6-3 and TRBJ1-2, with 10 bases fitting TRBD1. The CDR3 has 13 residues. Germline V lookup: CDR1 MNHEY, CDR2 SVGEGT. With 10 bases clipped from V and 4 bases from J, the junction kept 6 bases outside the gene matches.

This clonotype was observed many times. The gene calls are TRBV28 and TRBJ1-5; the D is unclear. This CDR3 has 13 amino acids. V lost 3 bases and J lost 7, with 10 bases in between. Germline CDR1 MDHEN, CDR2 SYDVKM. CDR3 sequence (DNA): TGTGCCAGCAGTTTTGATTGGCGGCAGCCCCAGCATTTT. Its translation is CASSFDWRQPQHF.

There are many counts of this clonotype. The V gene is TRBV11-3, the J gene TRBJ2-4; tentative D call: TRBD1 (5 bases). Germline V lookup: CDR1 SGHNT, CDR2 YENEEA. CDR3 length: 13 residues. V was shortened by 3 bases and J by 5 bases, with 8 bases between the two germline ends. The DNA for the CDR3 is TGTGCCAGCAGCTTCACAGGACAAAACATTCAGTACTTC. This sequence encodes CASSFTGQNIQYF.

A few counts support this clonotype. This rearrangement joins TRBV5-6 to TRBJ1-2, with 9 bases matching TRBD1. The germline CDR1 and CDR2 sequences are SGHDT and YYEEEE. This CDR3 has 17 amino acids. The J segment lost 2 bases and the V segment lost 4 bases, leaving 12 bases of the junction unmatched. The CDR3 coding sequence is TGTGCCAGCAGCCTTTCCGGGACAGGGCTCCTCAACTATGGCTACACCTTC. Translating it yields CASSLSGTGLLNYGYTF.

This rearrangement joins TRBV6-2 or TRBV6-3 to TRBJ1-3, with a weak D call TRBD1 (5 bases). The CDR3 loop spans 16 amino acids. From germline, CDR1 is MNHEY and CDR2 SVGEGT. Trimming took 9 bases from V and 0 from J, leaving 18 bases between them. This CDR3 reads CASSPGRLSSGNTIYF. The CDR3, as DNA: TGTGCCAGTTCCCCGGGACGTTTGAGCTCTGGAAACACCATATATTTT.

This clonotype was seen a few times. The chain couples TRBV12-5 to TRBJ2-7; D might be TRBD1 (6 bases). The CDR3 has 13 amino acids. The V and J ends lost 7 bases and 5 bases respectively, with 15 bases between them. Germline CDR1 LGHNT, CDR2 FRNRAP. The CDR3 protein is CASASLGAHEQYF. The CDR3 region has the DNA TGTGCTAGTGCCTCCTTGGGGGCCCACGAGCAGTACTTC. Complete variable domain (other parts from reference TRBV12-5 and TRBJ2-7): DARVTQTPRHKVTEMGQEVTMRCQPILGHNTVFWYRQTMMQGLELLAYFRNRAPLDDSGMPKDRFSAEMPDATLATLKIQPSEPRDSAVYFCASASLGAHEQYFGPGTRLTVT.

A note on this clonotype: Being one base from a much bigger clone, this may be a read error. The CDR3 sequence is CANGKTQNTEAFF. CDR3 bases: TGTGCCAACGGGAAAACTCAAAACACTGAAGCTTTCTTT. V gene TRBV6-1 combines with J gene TRBJ1-1; D gene ambiguous. This CDR3 is built from 13 residues. CDR1 MNHNS and CDR2 SASEGT come from the germline V gene. Trimming took 10 bases from V and 2 from J, leaving 14 bases between them.

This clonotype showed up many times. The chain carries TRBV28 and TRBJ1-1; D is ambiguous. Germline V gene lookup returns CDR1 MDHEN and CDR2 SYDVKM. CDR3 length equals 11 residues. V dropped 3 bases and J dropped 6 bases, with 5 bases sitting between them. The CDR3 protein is CASSFMAEAFF. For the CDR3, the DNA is TGTGCCAGCAGTTTTATGGCTGAAGCTTTCTTT.

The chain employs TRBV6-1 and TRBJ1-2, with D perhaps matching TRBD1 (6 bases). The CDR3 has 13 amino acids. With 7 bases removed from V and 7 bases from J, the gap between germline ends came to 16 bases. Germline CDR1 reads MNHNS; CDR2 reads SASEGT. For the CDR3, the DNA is TGTGCCAGCAACCCAACGGGGGCGATTGGCTACACCTTC. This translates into CASNPTGAIGYTF.

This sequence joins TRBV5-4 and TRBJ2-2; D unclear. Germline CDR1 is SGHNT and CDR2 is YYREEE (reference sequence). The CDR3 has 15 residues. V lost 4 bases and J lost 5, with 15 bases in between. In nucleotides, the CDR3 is TGTGCCAGCAGCCTCTTGACCGATGGGACCGGGGAGCTGTTTTTT. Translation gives CASSLLTDGTGELFF.

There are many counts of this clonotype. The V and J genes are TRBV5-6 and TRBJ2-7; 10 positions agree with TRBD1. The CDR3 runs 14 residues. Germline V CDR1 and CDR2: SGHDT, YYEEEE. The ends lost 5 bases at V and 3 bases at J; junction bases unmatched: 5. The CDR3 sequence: CASRGTGEDYEQYF. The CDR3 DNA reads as TGTGCCAGCAGGGGGACAGGGGAAGACTACGAGCAGTACTTC.

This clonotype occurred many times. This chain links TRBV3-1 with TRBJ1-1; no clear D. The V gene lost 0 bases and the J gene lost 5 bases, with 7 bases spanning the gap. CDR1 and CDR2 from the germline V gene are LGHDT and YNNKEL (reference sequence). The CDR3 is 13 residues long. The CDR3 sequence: CASSQDPGTEAFF. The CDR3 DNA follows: TGTGCCAGCAGCCAAGATCCCGGTACTGAAGCTTTCTTT.

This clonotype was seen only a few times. The DNA of the CDR3 is TGTGCCAGCAGCGTAGAGGGGCTCGATGAGCAGTTCTTC. This codes for CASSVEGLDEQFF. The chain joins TRBV9 to TRBJ2-1; tentative D call: TRBD1 (5 bases). This CDR3 contains 13 residues. Per the germline V gene, CDR1 is SGDLS and CDR2 is YYNGEE. Between the trimmed V and J ends, which lost 0 bases and 8 bases, there was a span of 9 bases.

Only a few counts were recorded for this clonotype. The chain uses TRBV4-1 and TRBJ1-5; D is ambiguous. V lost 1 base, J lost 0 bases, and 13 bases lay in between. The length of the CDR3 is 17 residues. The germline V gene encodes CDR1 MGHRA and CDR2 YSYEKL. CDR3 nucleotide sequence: TGCGCCAGCAGCCAAGTAAGGGCAGGATATAGCAATCAGCCCCAGCATTTT. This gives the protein CASSQVRAGYSNQPQHF.

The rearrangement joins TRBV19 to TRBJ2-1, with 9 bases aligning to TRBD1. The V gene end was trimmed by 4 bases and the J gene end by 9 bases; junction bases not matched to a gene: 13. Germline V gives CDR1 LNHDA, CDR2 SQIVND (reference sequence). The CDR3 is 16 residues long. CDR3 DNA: TGTGCCAGTAGTACCGGGGGGCGACAGGGGGTTGGTGAGCAGTTCTTC. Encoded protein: CASSTGGRQGVGEQFF.

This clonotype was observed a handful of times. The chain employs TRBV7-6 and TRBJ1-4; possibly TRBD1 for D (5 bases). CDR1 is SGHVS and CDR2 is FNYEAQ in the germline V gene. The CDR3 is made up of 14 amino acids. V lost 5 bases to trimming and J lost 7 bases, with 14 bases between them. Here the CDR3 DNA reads TGTGCCAGCAGCCTTTCCGGGGCTTTTGAAAAACTGTTTTTT. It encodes CASSLSGAFEKLFF.

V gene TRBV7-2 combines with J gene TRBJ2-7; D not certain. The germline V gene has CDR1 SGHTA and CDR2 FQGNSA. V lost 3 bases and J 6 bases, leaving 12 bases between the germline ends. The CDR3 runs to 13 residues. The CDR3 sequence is CASSLSPPVEQYF. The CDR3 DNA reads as TGTGCCAGCAGCTTGTCACCCCCCGTCGAGCAGTACTTC.